What follows is one TCR beta chain and its context. The data were obtained in a study of CD8 T cells in Susac syndrome. Random hexamers primed reverse transcription of roughly 0.5 to 1 ug RNA. TCRdb re-analysed the immunoSEQ multiplex PCR reads in MiXCR, keeping a single row per CDR3 protein. The sample lists about 140,000 distinct CDR3 sequences, around 95% occurring once. The clonotype was recovered from a human donor with Susac syndrome. Sequencing input: CD4+ T cells from PBMCs.

DNA for the CDR3: TGTGCCAGCAGCTTAGCCCTGGGAAACTACGAGCAGTACTTC. Translation gives CASSLALGNYEQYF. The J gene is TRBJ2-7, the V gene TRBV7-2; D is undetermined. Germline V gene lookup returns CDR1 SGHTA and CDR2 FQGNSA. V shed 0 bases and J shed 3 bases, with 9 bases lying between them. The CDR3 has 14 residues.